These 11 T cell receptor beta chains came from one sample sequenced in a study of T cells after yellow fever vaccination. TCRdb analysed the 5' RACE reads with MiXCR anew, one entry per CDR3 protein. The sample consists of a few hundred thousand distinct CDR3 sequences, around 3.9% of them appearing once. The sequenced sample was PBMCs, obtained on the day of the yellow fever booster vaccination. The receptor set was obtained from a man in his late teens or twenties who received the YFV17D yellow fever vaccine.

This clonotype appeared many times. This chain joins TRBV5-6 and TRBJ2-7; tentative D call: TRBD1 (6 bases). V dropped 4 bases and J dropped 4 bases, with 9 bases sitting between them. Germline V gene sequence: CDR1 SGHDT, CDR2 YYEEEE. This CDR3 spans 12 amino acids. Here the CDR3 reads CASSAGEYEQYV. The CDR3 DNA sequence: TGTGCCAGCAGCGCAGGGGAGTACGAGCAGTACGTC.

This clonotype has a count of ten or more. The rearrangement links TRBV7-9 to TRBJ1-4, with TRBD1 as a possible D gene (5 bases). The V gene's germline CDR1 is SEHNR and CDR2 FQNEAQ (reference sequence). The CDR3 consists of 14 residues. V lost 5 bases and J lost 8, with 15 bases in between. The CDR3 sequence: CASSRLGVGEKLFF. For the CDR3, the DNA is TGTGCCAGCAGCCGCCTAGGGGTTGGGGAAAAACTGTTTTTT.

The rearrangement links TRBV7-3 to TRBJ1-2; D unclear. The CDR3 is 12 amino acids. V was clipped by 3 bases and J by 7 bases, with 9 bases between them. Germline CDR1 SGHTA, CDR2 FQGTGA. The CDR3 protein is CASSFVGGGYTF. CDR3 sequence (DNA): TGTGCCAGCAGCTTCGTGGGCGGTGGCTACACCTTC.

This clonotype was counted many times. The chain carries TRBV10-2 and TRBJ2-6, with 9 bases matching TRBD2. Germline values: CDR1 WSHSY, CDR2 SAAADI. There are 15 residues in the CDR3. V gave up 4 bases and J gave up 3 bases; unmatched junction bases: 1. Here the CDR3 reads CASSVTSGGANVLTF. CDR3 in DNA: TGCGCCAGCAGTGTGACTAGCGGTGGGGCCAACGTCCTGACTTTC.

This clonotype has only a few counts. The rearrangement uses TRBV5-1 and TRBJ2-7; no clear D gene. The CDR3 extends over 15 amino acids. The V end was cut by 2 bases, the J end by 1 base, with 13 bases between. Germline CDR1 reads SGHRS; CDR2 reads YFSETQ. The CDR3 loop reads CASSFGATASYEQYF. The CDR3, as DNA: TGCGCCAGCAGCTTTGGTGCAACCGCTTCCTACGAGCAGTACTTC.

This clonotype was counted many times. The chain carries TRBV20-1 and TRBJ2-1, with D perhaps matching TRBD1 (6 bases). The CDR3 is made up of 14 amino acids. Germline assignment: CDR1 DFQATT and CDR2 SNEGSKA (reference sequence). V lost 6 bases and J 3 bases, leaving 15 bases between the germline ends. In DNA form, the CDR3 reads TGCAGTGCCTCGGATACAGGGTTCTACAATGAGCAGTTCTTC. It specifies CSASDTGFYNEQFF.

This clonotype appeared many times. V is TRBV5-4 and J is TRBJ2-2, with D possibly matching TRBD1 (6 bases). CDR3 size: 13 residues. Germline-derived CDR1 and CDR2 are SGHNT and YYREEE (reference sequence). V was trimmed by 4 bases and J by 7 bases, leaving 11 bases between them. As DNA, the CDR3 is TGTGCCAGCAGCACGAACAGGGTCGGGGAGCTGTTTTTT. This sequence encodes CASSTNRVGELFF.

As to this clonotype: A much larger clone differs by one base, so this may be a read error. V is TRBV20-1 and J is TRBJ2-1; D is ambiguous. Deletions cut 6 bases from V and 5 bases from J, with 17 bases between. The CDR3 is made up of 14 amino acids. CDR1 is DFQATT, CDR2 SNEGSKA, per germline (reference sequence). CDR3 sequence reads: CSAPNGPAHNEQFF. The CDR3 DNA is TGCAGTGCCCCAAACGGGCCAGCCCACAATGAGCAGTTCTTC.

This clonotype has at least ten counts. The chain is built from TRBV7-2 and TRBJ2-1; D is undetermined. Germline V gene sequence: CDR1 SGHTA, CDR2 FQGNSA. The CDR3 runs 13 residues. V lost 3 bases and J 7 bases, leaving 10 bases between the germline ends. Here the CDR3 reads CASSFIAPNEQFF. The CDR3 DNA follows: TGTGCCAGCAGCTTTATCGCCCCGAATGAGCAGTTCTTC. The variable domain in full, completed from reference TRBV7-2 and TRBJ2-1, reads GAGVSQSPSNKVTEKGKDVELRCDPISGHTALYWYRQSLGQGLEFLIYFQGNSAPDKSGLPSDRFSAERTGGSVSTLTIQRTQQEDSAVYLCASSFIAPNEQFFGPGTRLTVL.

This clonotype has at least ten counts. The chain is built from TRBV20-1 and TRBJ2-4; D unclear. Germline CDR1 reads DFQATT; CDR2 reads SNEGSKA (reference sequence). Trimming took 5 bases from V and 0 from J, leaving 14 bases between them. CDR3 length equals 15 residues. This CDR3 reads CSALTSELAKNIQYF. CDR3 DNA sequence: TGCAGTGCTCTAACCTCCGAGCTAGCCAAAAACATTCAGTACTTC.

The CDR3 sequence is CASSLYGVDTQYF. The DNA for the CDR3 is TGTGCCAGCAGCTTGTACGGGGTGGATACGCAGTATTTT. V gene TRBV7-8 combines with J gene TRBJ2-3; D might be TRBD2 (5 bases). This CDR3 spans 13 amino acids. V lost 3 bases and J lost 6, with 10 bases in between. Per germline, CDR1 SGHVS and CDR2 FQNEAQ. The variable domain in full, with the rest retrieved from reference TRBV7-8 and TRBJ2-3, is GAGVSQSPRYKVAKRGQDVALRCDPISGHVSLFWYQQALGQGPEFLTYFQNEAQLDKSGLPSDRFFAERPEGSVSTLKIQRTQQEDSAVYLCASSLYGVDTQYFGPGTRLTVL.